What follows are 28 T cell receptor beta chains derived from one specimen sequenced in a study of T cells after posttransplantation cyclophosphamide. TCRdb's table, derived via immunoSEQ multiplex PCR, lists solely in-frame clones and lacks some. Here the sample spans approximately 23,000 clones, roughly 97% being singletons. The naive gate required viable CD3+CD4+ or CD3+CD8+ cells with CCR7+CD45RA+CD45RO-CD95-CD27+CD28+ phenotype. The sequenced material came from naive CD4+ T cells sorted from PBMCs. Receptor source: a man aged 50-59 years in good health, CMV-negative, and a related stem cell transplant donor.

The chain recombines TRBV10-3 with TRBJ2-5; the D gene is possibly TRBD1 (6 bases). Trimming took 5 bases from V and 5 from J, leaving 15 bases between them. Germline CDR1 is ENHRY and CDR2 is SYGVKD. This CDR3 has 14 residues. The CDR3 sequence: CAISNRQAVETQYF. The DNA of the CDR3 is TGTGCCATCAGTAACCGACAGGCGGTCGAGACCCAGTACTTC.

This clone was seen more than once but under ten times. The J gene is TRBJ1-1, the V gene TRBV5-1; D remains unclear. CDR3 length: 13 amino acids. Deletions cut 10 bases from V and 4 bases from J, with 17 bases between. Germline V gene sequence: CDR1 SGHRS, CDR2 YFSETQ. The CDR3 spells CAGSSGFGTEAFF. CDR3 coding DNA: TGCGCCGGCTCTAGCGGTTTTGGCACTGAAGCTTTCTTT.

V gene TRBV6-1 combines with J gene TRBJ2-5; TRBD1 might be the D (5 bases). Germline CDR1 is MNHNS and CDR2 is SASEGT. V shed 1 base and J shed 2 bases, with 8 bases lying between them. The CDR3 length is 14 residues. In nucleotides, the CDR3 is TGTGCCAGCAGTGAAGTTTCAGGGCAAGAGACCCAGTACTTC. This sequence encodes CASSEVSGQETQYF.

To note about this clone: This sample also contains other DNA sequences that code for the same CDR3. The chain joins TRBV9 to TRBJ1-2; D perhaps matches TRBD1 (5 bases). CDR3 length equals 13 residues. Looked up from germline, CDR1 is SGDLS and CDR2 is YYNGEE. V was clipped by 0 bases and J by 6 bases, with 9 bases between them. CDR3 amino acids: CASSVAGGDGYTF. CDR3 sequence (DNA): TGTGCCAGCAGCGTAGCCGGGGGAGATGGCTACACCTTC.

V is TRBV7-9 and J is TRBJ1-4; 7 bases align to TRBD1. This CDR3 has 15 residues. Germline CDR1 SEHNR, CDR2 FQNEAQ (reference sequence). V trimming: 1 base; J trimming: 8 bases; junction bases outside the gene matches: 7. CDR3 DNA: TGTGCCAGCAGCTTAGGTTTCAGGGGGGAAGAAAAACTGTTTTTT. Translated, it gives CASSLGFRGEEKLFF.

This clone was recorded only once. The V call is TRBV12-5, the J call TRBJ2-1; 10 nucleotides line up with TRBD2. J was trimmed by 6 bases and V by 10 bases; bases with no gene match: 9. Germline values: CDR1 LGHNT, CDR2 FRNRAP. The CDR3 runs to 14 residues. The CDR3 protein is CAIGRSGRGNEQFF. The CDR3 DNA follows: TGTGCTATTGGGCGGAGCGGGAGGGGCAATGAGCAGTTCTTC.

The chain is built from TRBV14 and TRBJ2-1; 10 bases match TRBD2. From germline, CDR1 is SGHDN and CDR2 FVKESK. The CDR3 runs 16 residues. The V and J ends lost 2 bases and 10 bases, in that order; junction bases with no gene match: 11. The CDR3 here is CASSQNMLAGAGEQFF. CDR3 in DNA: TGTGCCAGCAGCCAAAACATGCTAGCGGGAGCGGGAGAGCAGTTCTTC. Full variable domain (missing parts from reference TRBV14 and TRBJ2-1): EAGVTQFPSHSVIEKGQTVTLRCDPISGHDNLYWYRRVMGKEIKFLLHFVKESKQDESGMPNNRFLAERTGGTYSTLKVQPAELEDSGVYFCASSQNMLAGAGEQFFGPGTRLTVL.

The chain uses TRBV5-1 and TRBJ2-1, with 10 bases fitting TRBD2. After removal of 1 base from V and 2 bases from J, the junction contained 18 bases not matched to a gene. Looked up from germline, CDR1 is SGHRS and CDR2 is YFSETQ. The CDR3 has 21 residues. The CDR3 DNA is TGCGCCAGCAGCTTGCGGCCCCCGGGACTAGCGCTTGGGGGTACCTACAATGAGCAGTTCTTC. Translation: CASSLRPPGLALGGTYNEQFF.

The chain links TRBV6-5 to TRBJ2-1, with 9 bases identical to TRBD2. The germline V gene encodes CDR1 MNHEY and CDR2 SVGAGI. The ends lost 5 bases at V and 2 bases at J; junction bases unmatched: 1. The CDR3 runs to 14 residues. The chain's CDR3 is CASSKRGAYNEQFF. The CDR3 DNA sequence: TGTGCCAGCAGTAAGCGGGGGGCCTACAATGAGCAGTTCTTC.

This sequence joins TRBV7-3 and TRBJ1-6; 7 bases match TRBD1. The CDR3 length is 15 residues. V was clipped by 5 bases and J by 10 bases; unmatched bases: 11. The germline V gene encodes CDR1 SGHTA and CDR2 FQGTGA. In DNA form, the CDR3 reads TGTGCCAGCAGCGCACACCCGGGACAGCAATCACCCCTCCACTTT. This translates into CASSAHPGQQSPLHF.

This rearrangement joins TRBV5-1 to TRBJ2-3; D perhaps matches TRBD2 (5 bases). This CDR3 comprises 15 residues. Germline CDR1 SGHRS, CDR2 YFSETQ. The ends were cut back, 0 bases at V and 7 bases at J, with 15 bases in the middle. CDR3 loop: CASSLGFGVGNTQYF. The CDR3, as DNA: TGCGCCAGCAGCTTGGGTTTCGGGGTGGGGAATACGCAGTATTTT.

The rearrangement links TRBV19 to TRBJ2-5, with 7 positions matching TRBD1. Trimming took 5 bases from V and 9 from J; bases not matched to a gene: 12. Germline V gives CDR1 LNHDA, CDR2 SQIVND (reference sequence). CDR3 length: 14 residues. CDR3 sequence: CASSDRAAVRAQYF. CDR3 nucleotides: TGTGCCAGTAGTGACAGGGCAGCCGTAAGAGCCCAGTACTTC.

This sequence joins TRBV4-2 and TRBJ2-3, with D unresolved. With 2 bases removed from V and 1 base from J, the gap between germline ends came to 4 bases. This CDR3 region has 13 residues. Germline assignment: CDR1 LGHNA and CDR2 YNFKEQ. The DNA for the CDR3 is TGTGCCAGCAGCCAACCTGGCACAGATACGCAGTATTTT. It yields the protein CASSQPGTDTQYF.

The rearrangement links TRBV10-3 to TRBJ2-1, with a tentative D call TRBD1 (6 bases). In germline, CDR1 is ENHRY, CDR2 SYGVKD. This CDR3 contains 14 residues. The V end lost 11 bases, the J end lost 8 bases, and 22 bases lay between the germline ends. The CDR3 DNA reads TGTGCCCAAGGGGGTTTCAGTTTCTCCGATGAGCAGTTCTTC. Translating gives CAQGGFSFSDEQFF.

The V call is TRBV7-2, the J call TRBJ2-5; TRBD2 agrees at 12 bases. V lost 3 bases to trimming and J lost 5 bases; unmatched junction nucleotides: 13. Germline values: CDR1 SGHTA, CDR2 FQGNSA. This CDR3 is 18 amino acids long. The CDR3 region is CASSFVFSSGRGGETQYF. CDR3 in DNA: TGTGCCAGCAGCTTCGTGTTTTCTAGCGGGAGGGGGGGGGAGACCCAGTACTTC.

The chain uses TRBV7-8 and TRBJ2-1; 7 nucleotides align to TRBD1. Losses at the gene ends were 1 base for V and 0 bases for J; bases not matched to a gene: 0. Germline CDR1 SGHVS, CDR2 FQNEAQ. The CDR3 runs to 15 residues. The CDR3 protein is CASSLDRGSYNEQFF. DNA for the CDR3: TGTGCCAGCAGCTTAGACAGGGGCTCCTACAATGAGCAGTTCTTC.

This chain uses TRBV25-1 with TRBJ1-2; D call uncertain. This CDR3 has 12 residues. Germline lookup yields CDR1 MGHDK and CDR2 SYGVNS. The V end was cut by 6 bases, the J end by 4 bases, with 9 bases between. The CDR3 is CASSRGIYGYTF. Here the CDR3 DNA reads TGTGCCAGCAGCCGGGGTATCTATGGCTACACCTTC.

V usage is TRBV2 and J usage is TRBJ1-2; TRBD1 aligns across 8 bases. The CDR3 length is 15 residues. Germline loops: CDR1 SNHLY, CDR2 FYNNEI. V shed 4 bases and J 4 bases; nucleotides not matched to a gene: 8. The CDR3 loop reads CASSGGQVGPYGYTF. CDR3 bases: TGTGCCAGCAGTGGGGGACAGGTGGGACCCTATGGCTACACCTTC.

The V and J genes are TRBV5-1 and TRBJ1-1, with 11 positions matching TRBD1. V shed 0 bases, J shed 2 bases, and the junction held 9 bases outside the gene matches. Per the germline V gene, CDR1 is SGHRS and CDR2 is YFSETQ. This CDR3 contains 18 residues. The CDR3 sequence is CASSLVSGTGGLNTEAFF. The DNA for the CDR3 is TGCGCCAGCAGCTTGGTTTCTGGGACAGGGGGGCTCAACACTGAAGCTTTCTTT. The full variable domain, completed using reference TRBV5-1 and TRBJ1-1, is KAGVTQTPRYLIKTRGQQVTLSCSPISGHRSVSWYQQTPGQGLQFLFEYFSETQRNKGNFPGRFSGRQFSNSRSEMNVSTLELGDSALYLCASSLVSGTGGLNTEAFFGQGTRLTVV.

This chain connects TRBV9 to TRBJ2-1; D possibly corresponds to TRBD1 (7 bases). The germline gives CDR1 SGDLS, CDR2 YYNGEE. Trimming shortened V by 3 bases and J by 0 bases, and 13 bases separated the two germline ends. This CDR3 spans 16 amino acids. This chain's CDR3 is CASSASGGSSYNEQFF. CDR3 coding DNA: TGTGCCAGCAGCGCCTCAGGGGGGAGCTCCTACAATGAGCAGTTCTTC.

This chain joins TRBV7-3 and TRBJ2-7; 8 nucleotides line up with TRBD2. CDR3 length: 15 residues. V was pared by 2 bases and J by 6 bases, with 9 bases of the junction left unmatched. The germline V gene encodes CDR1 SGHTA and CDR2 FQGTGA. CDR3 nucleotides: TGTGCCAGCAGCTTAGCGCTGAGCGGGAGTGGCGAGCAGTACTTC. Translation: CASSLALSGSGEQYF.

This chain joins TRBV5-1 and TRBJ1-1; the match to TRBD1 covers 9 bases. The CDR3 has 15 amino acids. Trimming at V came to 3 bases and at J to 0 bases, leaving 3 bases not matched to a gene. Germline V gene data show CDR1 as SGHRS and CDR2 as YFSETQ. CDR3 residues: CASSWGTGMNTEAFF. The CDR3 DNA reads TGCGCCAGCAGCTGGGGGACAGGGATGAACACTGAAGCTTTCTTT.

This chain uses TRBV4-1 with TRBJ2-2; the match to TRBD2 covers 7 bases. The CDR3 is 17 residues long. Per the germline V gene, CDR1 is MGHRA and CDR2 is YSYEKL. V shed 1 base and J 1 base; nucleotides not matched to a gene: 6. Here the CDR3 reads CASSQGTLAKNTGELFF. DNA of the CDR3: TGCGCCAGCAGCCAAGGAACACTAGCGAAGAACACCGGGGAGCTGTTTTTT.

In DNA, the CDR3 is TGTGCCAGCAGCACCACTTACGAGCAGTACTTC. This gives the protein CASSTTYEQYF. J is TRBJ2-7 and V is TRBV6-6; D ambiguous. The CDR3 extends over 11 amino acids. Germline loops: CDR1 MNHNY, CDR2 SVGAGI (reference sequence). Trimming shortened V by 6 bases and J by 4 bases, and 7 bases separated the two germline ends.

The chain combines TRBV19 with TRBJ2-1, with D possibly being TRBD2 (6 bases). The V gene's germline CDR1 is LNHDA and CDR2 SQIVND (reference sequence). V was cut by 5 bases and J by 6 bases, with 14 bases left in between. The CDR3 extends over 14 amino acids. CDR3 in amino acids: CASSLEGNPNEQFF. The CDR3 nucleotides are TGTGCCAGTAGTCTGGAGGGTAATCCCAATGAGCAGTTCTTC.

The V call is TRBV10-3, the J call TRBJ2-7, with 8 nucleotides matching TRBD2. The length of the CDR3 is 14 residues. V lost 6 bases and J lost 2; bases outside the gene matches: 6. CDR1 and CDR2 (germline): ENHRY, SYGVKD. CDR3 DNA sequence: TGTGCCATCAGGAGCGGGAGCGTTGCCTACGAGCAGTACTTC. Its translation: CAIRSGSVAYEQYF.

The CDR3 loop reads CASSLFSGRAHEQFF. The DNA for the CDR3 is TGCGCCAGCAGCTTGTTTAGCGGGAGGGCCCATGAGCAGTTCTTC. The V and J genes are TRBV5-1 and TRBJ2-1, with 11 nucleotides matching TRBD2. The V gene's germline CDR1 is SGHRS and CDR2 YFSETQ. The CDR3 loop spans 15 amino acids. Unmatched junction bases numbered 5, after V lost 1 base and J lost 8 bases. Variable domain in full (rest from reference TRBV5-1 and TRBJ2-1): KAGVTQTPRYLIKTRGQQVTLSCSPISGHRSVSWYQQTPGQGLQFLFEYFSETQRNKGNFPGRFSGRQFSNSRSEMNVSTLELGDSALYLCASSLFSGRAHEQFFGPGTRLTVL.

The chain carries TRBV7-2 and TRBJ2-2; TRBD1 is a possible D gene (5 bases). Trimming left V 7 bases short and J 2 bases short, with 11 bases between. This CDR3 contains 14 residues. CDR1 and CDR2 (germline): SGHTA, FQGNSA. CDR3 nucleotide sequence: TGTGCCAGCACCTCACAGGCTAACACCGGGGAGCTGTTTTTT. Encoded protein: CASTSQANTGELFF.